These 10 T cell receptor beta chains were all obtained from the same sample, sequenced in a study of blood T cell repertoires in COVID-19. The table came from immunoSEQ multiplex PCR; TCRdb's copy has only in-frame clones and leaves some out. The repertoire holds around 200,000 clones, around 84% seen once, with 4% to 5% in the top ten. Sequenced material: peripheral blood. The receptors derive from a woman of 80 years or more with acute or convalescent COVID-19.

This chain's CDR3 is CASSPLETGGYTF. The CDR3 DNA follows: TGTGCCAGCAGCCCACTAGAGACCGGAGGCTACACCTTC. This chain links TRBV7-6 with TRBJ1-2; D remains ambiguous. Trimming took 5 bases from V and 8 from J, leaving 15 bases between them. The CDR3 loop spans 13 amino acids. Looked up from germline, CDR1 is SGHVS and CDR2 is FNYEAQ.

This sequence joins TRBV7-3 and TRBJ1-1, with a possible D match to TRBD1 (5 bases). Between the trimmed V and J ends, which lost 6 bases and 1 base, there was a span of 15 bases. The CDR3 sequence is 15 residues long. Germline V CDR1 and CDR2: SGHTA, FQGTGA. CDR3: CASSRVGGANTEAFF. DNA for the CDR3: TGTGCCAGCAGTCGAGTCGGGGGAGCGAACACTGAAGCTTTCTTT.

This sequence joins TRBV12-5 and TRBJ2-2, with TRBD1 as a possible D gene (5 bases). CDR3 length equals 13 residues. Deletions cut 7 bases from V and 5 bases from J, with 11 bases between. The V gene's germline CDR1 is LGHNT and CDR2 FRNRAP. The CDR3 DNA is TGTGCTAGTGCCGACAGTCCAACCGGGGAGCTGTTTTTT. Residues: CASADSPTGELFF.

The chain joins TRBV6-5 to TRBJ1-1, with unresolved D. CDR1 MNHEY and CDR2 SVGAGI come from the germline V gene. The V end lost 4 bases, the J end lost 4 bases, and 10 bases lay between the germline ends. CDR3 size: 13 residues. CDR3 region: CASSLDVATEAFF. The CDR3 coding sequence is TGTGCCAGCAGTTTAGATGTAGCCACTGAAGCTTTCTTT.

A remark on this clone: A read error may account for a junction end that differs from germline. The rearrangement links TRBV7-7 to TRBJ2-1, with TRBD2 matching over 13 bases. CDR1 and CDR2 (germline): SSHAT, FNYEAQ (reference sequence). This CDR3 spans 15 amino acids. The CDR3 sequence: CASSRLLAGGNEQFF. CDR3 sequence (DNA): TGTGCTAGCAGCCGCCTACTAGCGGGAGGGAATGAGCAGTTCTTC.

In its sample, this clone was seen once. The rearrangement joins TRBV5-1 to TRBJ1-1; 8 bases align to TRBD1. V dropped 4 bases and J dropped 4; count of bases not matched to a gene: 6. Germline assignment: CDR1 SGHRS and CDR2 YFSETQ. The CDR3 covers 14 residues. For the CDR3, the DNA is TGCGCCAGCAGCCAACAGGGGGGTGGCACTGAAGCTTTCTTT. Amino acid sequence: CASSQQGGGTEAFF.

The chain recombines TRBV6-5 with TRBJ1-2; D is uncertain. Germline loops: CDR1 MNHEY, CDR2 SVGAGI. The CDR3 has 16 residues. V gave up 1 base and J gave up 5 bases, with 17 bases separating them. CDR3 in DNA: TGTGCCAGCAGTTACTTGAGACCGGGATCCGGGTATGGCTACACCTTC. This codes for CASSYLRPGSGYGYTF.

This clone was detected a few times. The V call is TRBV6-6, the J call TRBJ2-3, with D unresolved. Trimming left V 7 bases short and J 5 bases short, with 13 bases between. Germline assignment: CDR1 MNHNY and CDR2 SVGAGI (reference sequence). The CDR3 sequence is 13 residues long. Here the CDR3 reads CASTTGPGDTQYF. CDR3 in DNA: TGTGCCAGCACCACTGGGCCCGGAGATACGCAGTATTTT.

The V call is TRBV29-1, the J call TRBJ1-4; no clear D gene. Germline loops: CDR1 SQVTM, CDR2 ANQGSEA. With 7 bases removed from V and 7 bases from J, the gap between germline ends came to 16 bases. CDR3 length: 13 residues. CDR3: CSAAVSLVEKLFF. The CDR3 nucleotides read TGCAGCGCTGCCGTCAGCCTAGTTGAAAAACTGTTTTTT. Drawing the rest from reference TRBV29-1 and TRBJ1-4, the complete variable domain is SAVISQKPSRDICQRGTSLTIQCQVDSQVTMMFWYRQQPGQSLTLIATANQGSEATYESGFVIDKFPISRPNLTFSTLTVSNMSPEDSSIYLCSAAVSLVEKLFFGSGTQLSVL.

The rearrangement joins TRBV5-4 to TRBJ2-7; 9 bases line up with TRBD1. CDR3 size: 12 residues. Germline V gene sequence: CDR1 SGHNT, CDR2 YYREEE (reference sequence). Trimming took 4 bases from V and 8 from J; bases not matched to a gene: 4. CDR3 sequence: CASSGDRVKQYF. DNA of the CDR3: TGTGCCAGCAGCGGGGACAGGGTTAAGCAGTACTTC.